The 16 T cell receptor beta chains listed next were all sequenced from one sample in a study of radiotherapy plus CTLA-4 blockade in lung cancer. Clones were sequenced by immunoSEQ multiplex PCR, and TCRdb holds only the in-frame ones, with some missing. The sample records about 98,000 clones, 82% being singletons. Material: peripheral blood, obtained from a patient treated with radiotherapy plus ipilimumab. The receptors shown here come from a human donor with non-small cell lung cancer who had a partial response to radiotherapy plus ipilimumab.

The chain carries TRBV11-2 and TRBJ1-4; 7 nucleotides align to TRBD1. The germline CDR1 and CDR2 sequences are SGHAT and FQNNGV. The V and J ends lost 5 bases and 2 bases, in that order; junction bases with no gene match: 5. The CDR3 is 15 residues long. This CDR3 is CASSPLGQTNEKLFF. For the CDR3, the DNA is TGTGCCAGCAGCCCCTTGGGACAGACTAATGAAAAACTGTTTTTT.

A few counts support this clone. The CDR3 sequence is CASSVVVTADTGELFF. The CDR3 nucleotides are TGTGCCAGCAGCGTAGTAGTGACAGCCGACACCGGGGAGCTGTTTTTT. The chain employs TRBV9 and TRBJ2-2; possible D gene TRBD1, 5 bases. Germline assignment: CDR1 SGDLS and CDR2 YYNGEE. This CDR3 is 16 amino acids long. Trimming stripped 0 bases from V and 3 bases from J, with 12 bases between.

This chain uses TRBV4-2 with TRBJ2-1; 7 bases align to TRBD2. The V and J ends lost 8 bases and 5 bases, in that order; junction bases with no gene match: 9. The V gene's germline CDR1 is LGHNA and CDR2 YNFKEQ. The length of the CDR3 is 14 residues. CDR3 DNA sequence: TGTGCCAGCCGACGCAGCGGGGTAGACAATGAGCAGTTCTTC. Translation: CASRRSGVDNEQFF.

The chain joins TRBV19 to TRBJ2-3; D gene ambiguous. V was pared by 6 bases and J by 1 base, with 11 bases between. The CDR3 has 14 amino acids. CDR1 is LNHDA, CDR2 SQIVND, per germline (reference sequence). In DNA, the CDR3 is TGTGCCAGTAGCCCGACTGGAGGCACAGATACGCAGTATTTT. Protein sequence: CASSPTGGTDTQYF.

This clone was seen once. The chain has TRBV28 and TRBJ2-7; D call uncertain. This CDR3 is 11 amino acids long. CDR1 is MDHEN, CDR2 SYDVKM, per germline. CDR3 in amino acids: CSTHSTYEQYF. CDR3 nucleotides: TGTTCAACCCACAGCACCTACGAGCAGTACTTC.

The chain has TRBV5-5 and TRBJ2-2, with 10 bases aligning to TRBD1. Germline loops: CDR1 SGHKS, CDR2 YYEKEE (reference sequence). After removal of 6 bases from V and 5 bases from J, the junction contained 7 bases not matched to a gene. The CDR3 runs 15 residues. CDR3 residues: CASNPGTGETGELFF. The CDR3 nucleotides are TGTGCCAGCAACCCCGGGACAGGGGAGACCGGGGAGCTGTTTTTT.

This chain links TRBV7-2 with TRBJ1-3; D remains ambiguous. V shed 6 bases and J shed 2 bases, with 8 bases lying between them. Germline values: CDR1 SGHTA, CDR2 FQGNSA. This CDR3 has 13 residues. The CDR3 sequence: CASRPVAGNTIYF. The CDR3 DNA reads TGTGCCAGCAGACCGGTTGCTGGAAACACCATATATTTT.

CDR3 sequence: CASSSQGRDTEAFF. The CDR3 DNA reads TGTGCCAGCAGCTCACAGGGGCGGGACACTGAAGCTTTCTTT. V usage is TRBV7-3 and J usage is TRBJ1-1; 7 nucleotides match TRBD1. V was pared by 4 bases and J by 3 bases, with 5 bases of the junction left unmatched. The CDR3 is 14 amino acids. Germline-derived CDR1 and CDR2 are SGHTA and FQGTGA.

The chain uses TRBV9 and TRBJ2-1; D is possibly TRBD2 (6 bases). The germline gives CDR1 SGDLS, CDR2 YYNGEE. The V gene lost 6 bases and the J gene lost 5 bases, with 18 bases spanning the gap. This CDR3 region has 15 residues. In DNA, the CDR3 is TGTGCCAGCAAGGGTGAGACTGGGACTGACAATGAGCAGTTCTTC. It yields the protein CASKGETGTDNEQFF.

The rearrangement links TRBV5-1 to TRBJ2-3; 10 bases fit TRBD2. This CDR3 spans 17 amino acids. Germline loops: CDR1 SGHRS, CDR2 YFSETQ. J lost 5 bases, V lost 0 bases, and 9 bases had no gene match. CDR3 DNA sequence: TGCGCCAGCAGCTTGGCCCAAGGAGCGGGAGGGGTAGATACGCAGTATTTT. Translated, it gives CASSLAQGAGGVDTQYF.

This clone occurred once. The chain's CDR3 is CASSLRYNEQFF. In nucleotides, the CDR3 is TGTGCCAGCAGTTTGCGGTACAATGAGCAGTTCTTC. V is TRBV28 and J is TRBJ2-1; D is uncertain. Per germline, CDR1 MDHEN and CDR2 SYDVKM. Trimming shortened V by 3 bases and J by 4 bases, and 4 bases separated the two germline ends. This CDR3 region has 12 residues.

The CDR3 sequence: CASSLVSGPGSNQPQHF. CDR3 nucleotides: TGTGCCAGCAGCTTAGTGAGTGGTCCCGGGAGCAATCAGCCCCAGCATTTT. The chain carries TRBV7-2 and TRBJ1-5; no clear D gene. Trimming removed 1 base at V and 1 base at J, with 14 bases between. The CDR3 has 17 amino acids. Germline CDR1 is SGHTA and CDR2 is FQGNSA.

The chain carries TRBV9 and TRBJ2-6; 8 bases map to TRBD1. The trim removed 4 bases at V and 5 bases at J, leaving 5 bases unmatched. The CDR3 is 15 amino acids. Germline CDR1 SGDLS, CDR2 YYNGEE. The CDR3 region is CASSLQGGWANVLTF. The DNA for the CDR3 is TGTGCCAGCAGCCTACAGGGGGGCTGGGCCAACGTCCTGACTTTC.

By share of the sample, this clone is medium-sized (0.01 to 0.1%). The chain couples TRBV9 to TRBJ2-2; maybe TRBD1 (6 bases). This CDR3 comprises 16 residues. CDR1 and CDR2 from the germline V gene are SGDLS and YYNGEE. Between the trimmed V and J ends, which lost 0 bases and 3 bases, there was a span of 12 bases. CDR3 amino acids: CASSVVNRADTGELFF. CDR3 bases: TGTGCCAGCAGCGTAGTCAACAGGGCGGACACCGGGGAGCTGTTTTTT.

The chain couples TRBV6-5 to TRBJ2-3; 7 nucleotides align to TRBD1. CDR1 MNHEY and CDR2 SVGAGI come from the germline V gene. Germline trimming cut 4 bases from V and 4 bases from J; bases unmatched to any gene: 5. The CDR3 spans 14 residues. The CDR3 loop is CASSSTGRADTQYF. The CDR3, as DNA: TGTGCCAGCAGTTCGACAGGGCGCGCAGATACGCAGTATTTT.

This clone was counted only a few times. The chain joins TRBV4-3 to TRBJ2-1, with 13 positions matching TRBD2. The junction had 3 bases not matched to a gene; V was cut back by 2 bases and J by 8 bases. Looked up from germline, CDR1 is LGHNA and CDR2 is YSLEER. This CDR3 region has 15 residues. The CDR3 nucleotides are TGCGCCAGCAGCCAAACTAGCGGGGGGGGCTATGAGCAGTTCTTC. Translating it yields CASSQTSGGGYEQFF.